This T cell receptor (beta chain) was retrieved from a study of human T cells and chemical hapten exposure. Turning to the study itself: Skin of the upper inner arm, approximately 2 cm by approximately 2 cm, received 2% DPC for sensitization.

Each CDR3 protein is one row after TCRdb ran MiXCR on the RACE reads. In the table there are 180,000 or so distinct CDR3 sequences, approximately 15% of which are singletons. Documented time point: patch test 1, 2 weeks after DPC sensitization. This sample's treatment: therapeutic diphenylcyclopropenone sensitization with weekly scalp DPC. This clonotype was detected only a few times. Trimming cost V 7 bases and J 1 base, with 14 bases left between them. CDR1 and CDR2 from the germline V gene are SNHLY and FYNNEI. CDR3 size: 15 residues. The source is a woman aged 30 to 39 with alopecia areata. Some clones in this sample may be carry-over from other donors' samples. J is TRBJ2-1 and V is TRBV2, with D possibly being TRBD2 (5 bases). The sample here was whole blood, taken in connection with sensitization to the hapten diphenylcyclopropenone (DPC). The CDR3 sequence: CASTEGGFSYNEQFF. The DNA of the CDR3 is TGTGCCAGCACCGAGGGTGGTTTTTCCTACAATGAGCAGTTCTTC. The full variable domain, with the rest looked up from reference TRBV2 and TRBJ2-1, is EPEVTQTPSHQVTQMGQEVILRCVPISNHLYFYWYRQILGQKVEFLVSFYNNEISEKSEIFDDQFSVERPDGSNFTLKIRSTKLEDSAMYFCASTEGGFSYNEQFFGPGTRLTVL.